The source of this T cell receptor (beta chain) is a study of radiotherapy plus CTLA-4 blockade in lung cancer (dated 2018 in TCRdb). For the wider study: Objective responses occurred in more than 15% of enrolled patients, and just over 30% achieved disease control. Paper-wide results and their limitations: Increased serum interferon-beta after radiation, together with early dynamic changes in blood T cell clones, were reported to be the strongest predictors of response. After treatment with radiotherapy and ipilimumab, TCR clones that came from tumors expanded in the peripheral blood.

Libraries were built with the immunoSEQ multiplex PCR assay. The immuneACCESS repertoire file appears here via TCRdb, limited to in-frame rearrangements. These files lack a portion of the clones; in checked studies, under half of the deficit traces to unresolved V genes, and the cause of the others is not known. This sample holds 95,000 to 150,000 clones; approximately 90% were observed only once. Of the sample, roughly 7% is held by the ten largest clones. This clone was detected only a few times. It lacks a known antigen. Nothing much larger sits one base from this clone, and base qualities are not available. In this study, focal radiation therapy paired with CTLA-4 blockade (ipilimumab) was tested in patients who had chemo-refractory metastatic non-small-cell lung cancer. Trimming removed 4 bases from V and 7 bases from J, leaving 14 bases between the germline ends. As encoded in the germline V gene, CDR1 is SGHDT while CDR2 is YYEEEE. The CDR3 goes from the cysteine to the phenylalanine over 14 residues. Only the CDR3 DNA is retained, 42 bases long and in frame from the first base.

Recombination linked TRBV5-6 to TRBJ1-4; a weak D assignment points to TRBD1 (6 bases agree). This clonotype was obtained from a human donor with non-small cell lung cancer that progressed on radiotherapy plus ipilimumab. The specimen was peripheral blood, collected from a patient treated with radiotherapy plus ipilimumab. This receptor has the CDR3 CASSTQGPGEKLFF. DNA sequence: TGTGCCAGCAGCACTCAGGGGCCGGGTGAAAAACTGTTTTTT.